This T cell receptor (beta chain) was found in a study of T cell responses to AZD1222 COVID-19 vaccine. Notes on the study in general: Two AZD1222 administrations were followed by greater Spike-specific TCR breadth and depth. Spike regions recognized by vaccine-associated CD4 TCRs spanned the protein, led by 160-218 and 743-854. Among the donors, most were white British and more were female, and clonal diversity was possibly underestimated.

Pooled together were second doses at about 4 or about 12 weeks. Assay: immunoSEQ multiplex PCR; the TCRdb copy retains only in-frame clones and omits some. The profile shows 130,000 to 150,000 clones, roughly nine tenths of them singletons. Regarding this clone: Its specificity is not known.

V lost 1 base and J lost 8, with 8 bases in between. In germline, CDR1 is LGHDT, CDR2 YNNKEL (reference sequence). CDR3 size: 12 residues. This material consisted of peripheral blood, taken 28 days after the second AZD1222 dose. This clonotype was sampled from an adult who received the AZD1222 COVID-19 vaccine. The V call is TRBV3-1 (or the pseudogene TRBV3-2), the J call TRBJ1-2, with TRBD1 as a possible D gene (5 bases). CDR3 DNA: TGTGCCAGCAGCCAAGGGGGCCAGGGCTACACCTTC. Translation: CASSQGGQGYTF.